The 14 T cell receptor beta chains presented below share a single source sample, sequenced in a study of OX40 agonist ivuxolimab in advanced cancers. Assay used: immunoSEQ multiplex PCR; TCRdb lists only in-frame clones, some missing. The sample consists of approximately 20,000 clones, 65% to 85% of them appearing once. Sequenced material: CD4+ or CD8+ T cells sorted from blood, taken in a trial of the OX40 agonist ivuxolimab. The receptors derive from an adult with an advanced solid tumor such as melanoma, head and neck, liver or kidney cancer.

The chain is built from TRBV7-9 and TRBJ2-5, with 7 nucleotides matching TRBD2. The CDR3 runs to 16 residues. Germline lookup yields CDR1 SEHNR and CDR2 FQNEAQ (reference sequence). V trimming: 0 bases; J trimming: 4 bases; junction bases outside the gene matches: 8. The CDR3: CASSLASGPFGETQYF. The CDR3 DNA is TGTGCCAGCAGCTTAGCTAGCGGGCCCTTCGGAGAGACCCAGTACTTC.

The chain couples TRBV4-2 to TRBJ1-5; 9 bases fit TRBD1. The CDR3 consists of 17 residues. With V trimmed by 4 bases and J by 2 bases, 9 bases remained unmatched. From germline, CDR1 is LGHNA and CDR2 YNFKEQ. Here the CDR3 reads CASSPRGDRVGNQPQHF. The CDR3 DNA follows: TGTGCCAGCAGCCCCAGGGGGGACAGGGTGGGCAATCAGCCCCAGCATTTT.

The gene calls are TRBV19 and TRBJ2-1, with D maybe TRBD2 (7 bases). V gave up 8 bases and J gave up 6 bases, with 20 bases separating them. CDR1 and CDR2 (germline): LNHDA, SQIVND (reference sequence). The CDR3 has 15 residues. As DNA, the CDR3 is TGTGCCAGTCAGCTAGCGGCGGGGGCCCTCAATGAGCAGTTCTTC. This gives the protein CASQLAAGALNEQFF.

This clone was seen a single time. The chain has TRBV6-1 and TRBJ1-4; D is ambiguous. CDR1 is MNHNS and CDR2 is SASEGT in the germline V gene. The CDR3 consists of 18 residues. Trimming shortened V by 2 bases and J by 8 bases, and 24 bases separated the two germline ends. The CDR3 DNA sequence: TGTGCCAGCAGTGAATACGGCCAAGTCTCCCTCGGAGAGGAAAAACTGTTTTTT. Translation gives CASSEYGQVSLGEEKLFF.

This chain links TRBV29-1 with TRBJ2-7; D is unresolved. Germline lookup yields CDR1 SQVTM and CDR2 ANQGSEA. The V and J ends lost 6 bases and 4 bases respectively, with 10 bases between them. The CDR3 is 11 residues long. CDR3 sequence reads: CSVDHRYEQYF. The CDR3, as DNA: TGCAGCGTCGACCATCGGTACGAGCAGTACTTC.

This clone has only a few counts. V usage is TRBV6-5 and J usage is TRBJ1-3, with unresolved D. V shed 6 bases and J shed 0 bases, with 12 bases lying between them. The V gene's germline CDR1 is MNHEY and CDR2 SVGAGI. The CDR3 covers 15 residues. For the CDR3, the DNA is TGTGCCAGCAGACCAACGGAACACTCTGGAAACACCATATATTTT. Protein product: CASRPTEHSGNTIYF.

The V gene is TRBV4-3, the J gene TRBJ2-3, with 9 bases fitting TRBD2. V lost 0 bases, J lost 0 bases, and 13 bases stayed unmatched. This CDR3 has 20 residues. The germline CDR1 and CDR2 sequences are LGHNA and YSLEER. CDR3 sequence reads: CASSQDLMAGGSTSTDTQYF. Here the CDR3 DNA reads TGCGCCAGCAGCCAAGATTTAATGGCGGGGGGGTCCACTAGCACAGATACGCAGTATTTT.

In its sample, this clone was seen many times. The chain is built from TRBV2 and TRBJ2-7; D is uncertain. Trimming took 7 bases from V and 0 from J, leaving 10 bases between them. The germline CDR1 and CDR2 sequences are SNHLY and FYNNEI. CDR3 length equals 13 residues. The CDR3 sequence is CASKGVNSYEQYF. CDR3 bases: TGTGCCAGCAAGGGCGTCAACTCCTACGAGCAGTACTTC. The whole variable domain, filled in from reference TRBV2 and TRBJ2-7, reads EPEVTQTPSHQVTQMGQEVILRCVPISNHLYFYWYRQILGQKVEFLVSFYNNEISEKSEIFDDQFSVERPDGSNFTLKIRSTKLEDSAMYFCASKGVNSYEQYFGPGTRLTVT.

V and J are TRBV27 and TRBJ2-7; D unresolved. Germline CDR1 and CDR2: MNHEY and SMNVEV (reference sequence). V lost 3 bases to trimming and J lost 1 base, with 7 bases between them. This CDR3 has 13 amino acids. Here the CDR3 reads CASSLQVSYEQYF. CDR3 sequence (DNA): TGTGCCAGCAGTTTGCAGGTATCCTACGAGCAGTACTTC.

The CDR3 protein is CASSLRTGGTGYTF. CDR3 sequence (DNA): TGTGCCAGCAGCTTGCGAACAGGGGGCACCGGCTACACCTTC. This chain uses TRBV7-9 with TRBJ1-2, with 9 bases aligning to TRBD1. Trimming took 3 bases from V and 8 from J; bases not matched to a gene: 7. Germline V gene lookup returns CDR1 SEHNR and CDR2 FQNEAQ (reference sequence). This CDR3 region has 14 residues.

The V call is TRBV7-6, the J call TRBJ1-1, with 7 bases matching TRBD1. The CDR3 has 13 amino acids. From germline, CDR1 is SGHVS and CDR2 FNYEAQ. V trimming: 5 bases; J trimming: 3 bases; junction bases outside the gene matches: 3. In DNA, the CDR3 is TGTGCCAGCAGCCTCAGGGGGGACACTGAAGCTTTCTTT. It specifies CASSLRGDTEAFF.

This chain uses TRBV7-2 with TRBJ2-7, with a possible D match to TRBD1 (6 bases). The CDR3 length is 14 residues. Per the germline V gene, CDR1 is SGHTA and CDR2 is FQGNSA. Trimming stripped 5 bases from V and 0 bases from J, with 11 bases between. CDR3 region: CASSPSGDSYEQYF. CDR3 DNA sequence: TGTGCCAGCAGCCCATCAGGGGACTCCTACGAGCAGTACTTC.

V and J are TRBV19 and TRBJ2-7; 8 positions agree with TRBD2. V trimming: 5 bases; J trimming: 6 bases; junction bases outside the gene matches: 12. CDR3 length: 15 residues. Per the germline V gene, CDR1 is LNHDA and CDR2 is SQIVND (reference sequence). The CDR3 sequence is CASSSLGLEPAEQYF. CDR3 nucleotide sequence: TGTGCCAGTAGTTCTTTGGGACTAGAGCCAGCCGAGCAGTACTTC.

This chain joins TRBV19 and TRBJ2-4; TRBD1 matches 11 bases. This CDR3 contains 16 residues. Germline values: CDR1 LNHDA, CDR2 SQIVND (reference sequence). The junction had 3 bases not matched to a gene; V was cut back by 5 bases and J by 0 bases. The CDR3 DNA follows: TGTGCCAGTAGTCTGGGACAGGGGGTAGCCAAAAACATTCAGTACTTC. Protein sequence: CASSLGQGVAKNIQYF.